These T cell receptor beta chains were read from a single sample in a study of blood T cell repertoires in COVID-19. Clones were read by immunoSEQ multiplex PCR, and TCRdb kept only the in-frame ones, dropping some. The sample carries 500,000 or so clones, roughly 87% recorded once. Sequenced material: PBMCs or T cells enriched from blood (not recorded which). These receptors were obtained from a woman younger than 30 who had recovered from COVID-19. Both conserved end residues are part of each CDR3. Each record gives: J gene, V gene, D gene, clone size, CDR3 DNA, CDR3 protein. D genes are given only for firm matches. The size entry is marked missing in some rows and otherwise reads once, few, many or a size class.

j_call: TRBJ2-7; v_call: TRBV11-2; d_call: TRBD1; clone_size: NA; cdr3_nt: TGTGCCAGCAGCCGGACCGGGACAGGGCCCTACGAGCAGTACTTC; cdr3_aa: CASSRTGTGPYEQYF
j_call: TRBJ1-1; v_call: TRBV12-3/TRBV12-4; d_call: NA; clone_size: NA; cdr3_nt: TGTGCCAGCAGTTTTAGACCAGGGGCTGAAGCTTTCTTT; cdr3_aa: CASSFRPGAEAFF
j_call: TRBJ1-6; v_call: TRBV25-1; d_call: TRBD1; clone_size: NA; cdr3_nt: TGTGCCAGCAGAATACAGGGGATACATTCACCCCTCCACTTT; cdr3_aa: CASRIQGIHSPLHF
j_call: TRBJ1-5; v_call: TRBV5-1; d_call: TRBD1; clone_size: NA; cdr3_nt: TGCGCCAGCAGCTTGGAGGGACAGGGGGTGGGTAGCAATCAGCCCCAGCATTTT; cdr3_aa: CASSLEGQGVGSNQPQHF
j_call: TRBJ2-7; v_call: TRBV2; d_call: TRBD1; clone_size: NA; cdr3_nt: TGTGCCAGCAGTTGGGACAGGGGTTTCTACGAGCAGTACTTC; cdr3_aa: CASSWDRGFYEQYF
j_call: TRBJ1-1; v_call: TRBV5-1; d_call: NA; clone_size: NA; cdr3_nt: TGCGCCAGCAGCCAACAGAATTCGAACACTGAAGCTTTCTTT; cdr3_aa: CASSQQNSNTEAFF
j_call: TRBJ2-7; v_call: TRBV28; d_call: NA; clone_size: few; cdr3_nt: TGTGCCAGCAGTTTGCGTCCTCCCCACTCCTACGAGCAGTACTTC; cdr3_aa: CASSLRPPHSYEQYF
j_call: TRBJ2-7; v_call: TRBV19; d_call: NA; clone_size: NA; cdr3_nt: TGTGCCAGTAGTATAAGGGTAGGGCAGGGTCTTTACGAGCAGTACTTC; cdr3_aa: CASSIRVGQGLYEQYF
j_call: TRBJ2-5; v_call: TRBV7-2; d_call: TRBD1; clone_size: NA; cdr3_nt: TGTGCCAGCAGCGTTGGGACAGGTCCACCTCAAGAGACCCAGTACTTC; cdr3_aa: CASSVGTGPPQETQYF
j_call: TRBJ1-6; v_call: TRBV18; d_call: NA; clone_size: NA; cdr3_nt: TGTGCCAGCTCACCACCGGGGGGTAATTCACCCCTCCACTTT; cdr3_aa: CASSPPGGNSPLHF
j_call: TRBJ1-1; v_call: TRBV5-6; d_call: NA; clone_size: NA; cdr3_nt: TGTGCCAGCAGCTTGGTTGAGGGGGACACTGAAGCTTTCTTT; cdr3_aa: CASSLVEGDTEAFF
j_call: TRBJ2-7; v_call: TRBV12-3/TRBV12-4; d_call: NA; clone_size: few; cdr3_nt: TGTGCCAGCAGTTTTTCCCCCAGCGAGCAGTACTTC; cdr3_aa: CASSFSPSEQYF
j_call: TRBJ1-3; v_call: TRBV30; d_call: NA; clone_size: once; cdr3_nt: TGTGCCTGGAGCCCCGGACACTACTCTGGAAACACCATATATTTT; cdr3_aa: CAWSPGHYSGNTIYF
j_call: TRBJ1-3; v_call: TRBV24-1; d_call: TRBD1; clone_size: NA; cdr3_nt: TGTGCCACCAGCTCGACAGGGGACGTCGGGGACACCATATATTTT; cdr3_aa: CATSSTGDVGDTIYF
j_call: TRBJ2-2; v_call: TRBV6-5; d_call: NA; clone_size: once; cdr3_nt: TGTGCCAGCAGTTACCGCCCGAGCGGCACCGGGGAGCTGTTTTTT; cdr3_aa: CASSYRPSGTGELFF
j_call: TRBJ1-2; v_call: TRBV30; d_call: TRBD1; clone_size: NA; cdr3_nt: TGTGCCTGGAGTTTCCCGGGACAGCCTTATGGCTACACCTTC; cdr3_aa: CAWSFPGQPYGYTF
j_call: TRBJ2-2; v_call: TRBV4-2; d_call: NA; clone_size: NA; cdr3_nt: TGTGCCAGCAGCCAAGATCTGGGCTTGAACACCGGGGAGCTGTTTTTT; cdr3_aa: CASSQDLGLNTGELFF
j_call: TRBJ1-4; v_call: TRBV2; d_call: NA; clone_size: NA; cdr3_nt: TGTGCCAGCAGTCTACAGGGAGCTCCTGAAAAACTGTTTTTT; cdr3_aa: CASSLQGAPEKLFF
j_call: TRBJ2-3; v_call: TRBV4-1; d_call: NA; clone_size: NA; cdr3_nt: TGCGCCAGCAGCCAAGATGGGCAGGCCGCCACAGATACGCAGTATTTT; cdr3_aa: CASSQDGQAATDTQYF
j_call: TRBJ1-2; v_call: TRBV19; d_call: NA; clone_size: NA; cdr3_nt: TGTGCCAGTGGACGGGGGGATCGCTATGGCTACACCTTC; cdr3_aa: CASGRGDRYGYTF
j_call: TRBJ2-1; v_call: TRBV11-3; d_call: TRBD2; clone_size: NA; cdr3_nt: TGTGCCAGCAGCTTAGACGGCGGGGGGCCGGGAAATGAGCAGTTCTTC; cdr3_aa: CASSLDGGGPGNEQFF
j_call: TRBJ1-2; v_call: TRBV28; d_call: TRBD1; clone_size: NA; cdr3_nt: TGTGCCAGCAGTCTTCGACAGGGCTGGGGCGGCTACACCTTC; cdr3_aa: CASSLRQGWGGYTF
j_call: TRBJ1-2; v_call: TRBV10-3; d_call: TRBD1; clone_size: NA; cdr3_nt: TGTGCCATCAGACAGGGGGCCAACTATGGCTACACCTTC; cdr3_aa: CAIRQGANYGYTF
j_call: TRBJ1-2; v_call: TRBV7-2; d_call: NA; clone_size: NA; cdr3_nt: TGTGCCAGCCGCGGTCCGGGGGAATATGGCTACACCTTC; cdr3_aa: CASRGPGEYGYTF
j_call: TRBJ2-3; v_call: TRBV2; d_call: NA; clone_size: NA; cdr3_nt: TGTGCCAGCAGTGCGGGCAGGGGAGGGGATACGCAGTATTTT; cdr3_aa: CASSAGRGGDTQYF
j_call: TRBJ2-3; v_call: TRBV7-2; d_call: TRBD2; clone_size: NA; cdr3_nt: TGTGCCAGCAGCTTGGGCGGGGGGCGCACAGATACGCAGTATTTT; cdr3_aa: CASSLGGGRTDTQYF
j_call: TRBJ2-3; v_call: TRBV6-5; d_call: TRBD1; clone_size: NA; cdr3_nt: TGTGCCAGCAGTTACTCCCGGGACAGGGATACGCAGTATTTT; cdr3_aa: CASSYSRDRDTQYF
j_call: TRBJ1-4; v_call: TRBV4-1; d_call: TRBD1; clone_size: many; cdr3_nt: TGCGCCAGCAGCCAAGCCTCCGGGACAGGGAATGAAAAACTGTTTTTT; cdr3_aa: CASSQASGTGNEKLFF
j_call: TRBJ2-1; v_call: TRBV15; d_call: NA; clone_size: NA; cdr3_nt: TGTGCCACCAGCAGAGCACCCTTAGGGCAGGGGATCGGCAATGAGCAGTTCTTC; cdr3_aa: CATSRAPLGQGIGNEQFF
j_call: TRBJ2-3; v_call: TRBV28; d_call: NA; clone_size: NA; cdr3_nt: TGTGCCAGCACCCCGAGGGAAGATACGCAGTATTTT; cdr3_aa: CASTPREDTQYF
j_call: TRBJ2-7; v_call: TRBV4-2; d_call: TRBD2; clone_size: NA; cdr3_nt: TGTGCCAGCAGCCAAGGAAGCATTATGACTAGCGGGGGGTTCTCATCCTACGAGCAGTACTTC; cdr3_aa: CASSQGSIMTSGGFSSYEQYF
j_call: TRBJ2-2; v_call: TRBV28; d_call: TRBD1; clone_size: NA; cdr3_nt: TGTGCCAGCAGGACGGACAGGGGCACCGGGGAGCTGTTTTTT; cdr3_aa: CASRTDRGTGELFF
j_call: TRBJ1-1; v_call: TRBV5-1; d_call: NA; clone_size: NA; cdr3_nt: TGCGCCAGCAGCAAGGGCCATGGAGGCACTGAAGCTTTCTTT; cdr3_aa: CASSKGHGGTEAFF
j_call: TRBJ1-2; v_call: TRBV6-5; d_call: NA; clone_size: NA; cdr3_nt: TGTGCCAGCACTCCGAGGGCAGGGAGGGACGGCTACACCTTC; cdr3_aa: CASTPRAGRDGYTF
j_call: TRBJ1-2; v_call: TRBV3-1/TRBV3-2; d_call: NA; clone_size: NA; cdr3_nt: TGTGCCAGCAGCCAAGGCTATCTCGCGGGTGGCTACACCTTC; cdr3_aa: CASSQGYLAGGYTF
j_call: TRBJ2-7; v_call: TRBV5-8; d_call: NA; clone_size: NA; cdr3_nt: TGTGCCAGCAGCTTGGGAGGCGGCTACGAGCAGTACTTC; cdr3_aa: CASSLGGGYEQYF
j_call: TRBJ2-7; v_call: TRBV28; d_call: NA; clone_size: few; cdr3_nt: TGTGCCAGCAGTGTTACGACAGCTACCTACGAGCAGTACTTC; cdr3_aa: CASSVTTATYEQYF
j_call: TRBJ1-1; v_call: TRBV7-2; d_call: NA; clone_size: NA; cdr3_nt: TGTGCCAGCAGCTTAGGGGTAGGCGGTACTGAAGCTTTCTTT; cdr3_aa: CASSLGVGGTEAFF
j_call: TRBJ1-4; v_call: TRBV4-1; d_call: TRBD1; clone_size: NA; cdr3_nt: TGCGCCAGCAGACGTACAGGGGTATGGGTTGAAAAACTGTTTTTT; cdr3_aa: CASRRTGVWVEKLFF
j_call: TRBJ2-2; v_call: TRBV11-3; d_call: NA; clone_size: NA; cdr3_nt: TGTGCCAGCAGCCAACTCGAGGGGGCCGGGGAGCTGTTTTTT; cdr3_aa: CASSQLEGAGELFF
j_call: TRBJ2-2; v_call: TRBV7-9; d_call: NA; clone_size: NA; cdr3_nt: TGTGCCGCCGGGGGTTTGCGGCCGGGCGCGAACACCGGGGAGCTGTTTTTT; cdr3_aa: CAAGGLRPGANTGELFF
j_call: TRBJ1-2; v_call: TRBV11-1; d_call: NA; clone_size: NA; cdr3_nt: TGTGCCAGCAGCCCCGGACTGATCTATGGCTACACCTTC; cdr3_aa: CASSPGLIYGYTF
j_call: TRBJ1-2; v_call: TRBV25-1; d_call: NA; clone_size: few; cdr3_nt: TGTGCCAGCAGTGGGGGGGACGGAATCTATGGCTACACCTTC; cdr3_aa: CASSGGDGIYGYTF
j_call: TRBJ2-2; v_call: TRBV9; d_call: TRBD1; clone_size: NA; cdr3_nt: TGTGCCAGCAGCCCGGGGACAGGGGTCACCGGGGAGCTGTTTTTT; cdr3_aa: CASSPGTGVTGELFF
j_call: TRBJ1-5; v_call: TRBV18; d_call: TRBD1; clone_size: NA; cdr3_nt: TGTGCCAGCTCATACACAGGGGACTTAAATCAGCCCCAGCATTTT; cdr3_aa: CASSYTGDLNQPQHF
j_call: TRBJ2-2; v_call: TRBV12-5; d_call: TRBD2; clone_size: NA; cdr3_nt: TGTGCTAGTGGCTCTCTTGGGGGGGCCGGGGAGCTGTTTTTT; cdr3_aa: CASGSLGGAGELFF
j_call: TRBJ2-3; v_call: TRBV9; d_call: NA; clone_size: NA; cdr3_nt: TGTGCCAGCAGCGTAGGTGGCGAGACTGTGGATACGCAGTATTTT; cdr3_aa: CASSVGGETVDTQYF
j_call: TRBJ2-7; v_call: TRBV29-1; d_call: NA; clone_size: NA; cdr3_nt: TGCAGCATCTCGACAGCCTACGAGCAGTACTTC; cdr3_aa: CSISTAYEQYF
j_call: TRBJ1-6; v_call: TRBV15; d_call: TRBD1; clone_size: NA; cdr3_nt: TGTGCCACCAGCAGAGAGGCCAGGGGGAATTCACCCCTCCACTTT; cdr3_aa: CATSREARGNSPLHF
j_call: TRBJ1-5; v_call: TRBV5-4; d_call: NA; clone_size: NA; cdr3_nt: TGTGCCAGCAGCCCGGGGGTCAATCAGCCCCAGCATTTT; cdr3_aa: CASSPGVNQPQHF
j_call: TRBJ1-2; v_call: TRBV11-2; d_call: NA; clone_size: NA; cdr3_nt: TGTGCCAGTACAGAACTCTATGGCTACACCTTC; cdr3_aa: CASTELYGYTF
j_call: TRBJ1-6; v_call: TRBV19; d_call: NA; clone_size: NA; cdr3_nt: TGTGCCAGCCAGACAGTGGCTAATTCACCCCTCCACTTT; cdr3_aa: CASQTVANSPLHF
j_call: TRBJ2-1; v_call: TRBV3-1/TRBV3-2; d_call: TRBD1; clone_size: NA; cdr3_nt: TGTGCCAGCGTGGGACAGAACTACAATGAGCAGTTCTTC; cdr3_aa: CASVGQNYNEQFF
j_call: TRBJ2-1; v_call: TRBV4-1; d_call: TRBD2; clone_size: NA; cdr3_nt: TGCGCCAGCAGCCAAGTGACGGGGGGGCCTAGAAATGAGCAGTTCTTC; cdr3_aa: CASSQVTGGPRNEQFF